Sequencing of this T cell receptor (beta chain) was carried out in a study of T cells in Graves' hyperthyroidism and ophthalmopathy. For the study at large: Peripheral blood sampling occurred at initial diagnosis, before any treatment.

V was trimmed by 2 bases and J by 4 bases, leaving 9 bases between them. Germline V lookup: CDR1 SGDLS, CDR2 YYNGEE. This CDR3 has 13 amino acids. Template material for amplifying TCR beta CDR3 regions consisted of RNA transcripts. HTBI primers were employed in a first-round RT-PCR of the TCR CDR3. TCRdb independently ran MiXCR on the multiplex PCR reads; one entry per CDR3 protein. The top ten clones hold roughly 3% of a sample with about 600,000 distinct CDR3 sequences, around 15% of them seen once. The sequencing input was blood. The sequence came from a woman in her thirties or forties with Graves' ophthalmopathy. The chain recombines TRBV9 with TRBJ1-2; no clear D gene. CDR3 DNA sequence: TGTGCCAGCAGCGTTGGACCCAGCTATGGCTACACCTTC. Protein sequence: CASSVGPSYGYTF.